These 15 T cell receptor beta chains came from one sample sequenced in a study of T cell repertoires in cytomegalovirus infection. MiXCR, run by TCRdb on the reads, gives a single entry per CDR3 protein. Here the sample spans hundreds of thousands of distinct CDR3 sequences, about 33% being singletons. Material: PBMCs. These receptors all stem from a human donor in good health (CMV status not recorded). Some clones in this sample may be carry-over from other donors' samples.

The V call is TRBV10-3, the J call TRBJ2-7, with a tentative D call TRBD1 (6 bases). V was clipped by 7 bases and J by 1 base, with 14 bases between them. The length of the CDR3 is 14 residues. In germline, CDR1 is ENHRY, CDR2 SYGVKD. CDR3 coding DNA: TGTGCCATCAAGGTCGGGCAGGGGTCCTACGAGCAGTACTTC. This gives the protein CAIKVGQGSYEQYF.

Concerning this clonotype: No conserved phenylalanine or tryptophan is present at the end of the CDR3, so a read error is the likely explanation. J is TRBJ2-6 and V is TRBV19; no definite D call. Germline loops: CDR1 LNHDA, CDR2 SQIVND (reference sequence). This CDR3 region has 15 residues. V was shortened by 5 bases and J by 3 bases, with 11 bases between the two germline ends. The chain's CDR3 is CASSPQGFGANVLTL. CDR3 nucleotides: TGTGCCAGTAGTCCCCAAGGGTTTGGGGCCAACGTCCTGACTTTA.

This clonotype was seen more than once but under ten times. The chain carries TRBV5-6 and TRBJ1-5, with no clear D. CDR3 size: 16 residues. The germline V gene encodes CDR1 SGHDT and CDR2 YYEEEE. V gave up 1 base and J gave up 2 bases, with 13 bases separating them. DNA of the CDR3: TGTGCCAGCAGCTTGAGAGTGAGTTCTGGCAATCAGCCCCAGCATTTT. Its protein product is CASSLRVSSGNQPQHF.

In this sample, this clonotype turned up a few times. This chain uses TRBV28 with TRBJ2-1; D uncertain. Deletions cut 8 bases from V and 5 bases from J, with 16 bases between. There are 14 residues in the CDR3. Germline V CDR1 and CDR2: MDHEN, SYDVKM. The CDR3 protein is CASSSAHSDNEQFF. In DNA, the CDR3 is TGTGCCAGCTCCTCCGCCCACAGTGACAATGAGCAGTTCTTC. The complete variable domain, with remaining parts taken from reference TRBV28 and TRBJ2-1, reads DVKVTQSSRYLVKRTGEKVFLECVQDMDHENMFWYRQDPGLGLRLIYFSYDVKMKEKGDIPEGYSVSREKKERFSLILESASTNQTSMYLCASSSAHSDNEQFFGPGTRLTVL.

This clonotype is a singleton in its sample. As the CDR3 is not closed by the conserved phenylalanine or tryptophan, this likely results from a read error. V usage is TRBV12-3 or TRBV12-4 and J usage is TRBJ2-7; TRBD1 aligns across 7 bases. This CDR3 is built from 15 residues. The V segment lost 5 bases and the J segment 2 bases; nucleotides outside the gene matches: 9. The CDR3 loop is CASSPARDSTYEQYC. The CDR3 DNA is TGTGCCAGCAGTCCAGCAAGGGACAGTACCTACGAGCAGTACTGC.

V gene TRBV28 combines with J gene TRBJ1-2; a possible D gene is TRBD1 (5 bases). The CDR3 runs to 16 residues. Germline CDR1 is MDHEN and CDR2 is SYDVKM. V was cut by 4 bases and J by 1 base, with 16 bases left in between. The CDR3 DNA is TGTGCCAGCAGTTCCCCGGCGGCAGGGAATAACTATGGCTACACCTTC. This sequence encodes CASSSPAAGNNYGYTF.

This chain joins TRBV7-9 and TRBJ2-1; possibly TRBD1 or TRBD2 for D (5 bases each). CDR1 is SEHNR, CDR2 FQNEAQ, per germline (reference sequence). The CDR3 sequence is 17 residues long. Trimming left V 5 bases short and J 0 bases short, with 17 bases between. The CDR3 region is CASSIGTPRGSYNEQFF. The CDR3, as DNA: TGTGCCAGCAGCATTGGGACCCCCAGAGGCTCCTACAATGAGCAGTTCTTC.

Many counts were recorded for this clonotype. The chain has TRBV7-8 and TRBJ2-3; unclear D gene. Germline CDR1 is SGHVS and CDR2 is FQNEAQ. V shed 5 bases and J shed 3 bases, with 18 bases lying between them. CDR3 length equals 16 residues. The CDR3 spells CASSPHGRADTDTQYF. CDR3 bases: TGTGCCAGCAGCCCCCATGGTAGGGCGGATACAGATACGCAGTATTTT. Combining the CDR3 with reference TRBV7-8 and TRBJ2-3 gives the whole variable domain GAGVSQSPRYKVAKRGQDVALRCDPISGHVSLFWYQQALGQGPEFLTYFQNEAQLDKSGLPSDRFFAERPEGSVSTLKIQRTQQEDSAVYLCASSPHGRADTDTQYFGPGTRLTVL.

This clonotype was detected only a few times. V gene TRBV6-1 combines with J gene TRBJ2-2, with 12 bases fitting TRBD2. Unmatched junction bases numbered 8, after V lost 10 bases and J lost 5 bases. The CDR3 has 15 residues. Germline lookup yields CDR1 MNHNS and CDR2 SASEGT. The CDR3: CATRLAGAGTGELFF. In DNA, the CDR3 is TGTGCCACCCGACTAGCGGGGGCGGGGACCGGGGAGCTGTTTTTT.

This chain uses TRBV7-9 with TRBJ2-2; 11 bases line up with TRBD2. The length of the CDR3 is 16 residues. V dropped 4 bases and J dropped 0; count of bases not matched to a gene: 1. The germline gives CDR1 SEHNR, CDR2 FQNEAQ (reference sequence). The CDR3 here is CASSSLAGANTGELFF. The CDR3, as DNA: TGTGCCAGCAGCTCACTAGCGGGAGCGAACACCGGGGAGCTGTTTTTT.

This clonotype was seen more than once but under ten times. The chain links TRBV4-1 to TRBJ2-7; TRBD2 is a possible D gene (5 bases). Germline CDR1 reads MGHRA; CDR2 reads YSYEKL. Between the trimmed V and J ends, which lost 1 base and 5 bases, there was a span of 12 bases. The CDR3 loop spans 14 amino acids. CDR3 sequence reads: CASSQGLLIDEQYF. DNA of the CDR3: TGCGCCAGCAGCCAAGGACTACTGATCGACGAGCAGTACTTC.

This clonotype was detected only a few times. This sequence joins TRBV19 and TRBJ1-3; unclear D gene. This CDR3 contains 14 residues. Germline V CDR1 and CDR2: LNHDA, SQIVND (reference sequence). V was shortened by 3 bases and J by 2 bases, with 8 bases between the two germline ends. Here the CDR3 reads CASSMAGTGNTIYF. As DNA, the CDR3 is TGTGCCAGTAGTATGGCGGGAACTGGAAACACCATATATTTT.

This clonotype has ten or more counts. The DNA of the CDR3 is TGTGCCAGCAGCTTACCGGGACAGGGCTCTGGAAACACCATATATTTT. It translates to CASSLPGQGSGNTIYF. This rearrangement joins TRBV7-2 to TRBJ1-3; 9 bases are shared with TRBD1. From germline, CDR1 is SGHTA and CDR2 FQGNSA. Trimming cost V 2 bases and J 0 bases; bases outside gene matches: 2. The CDR3 is made up of 16 amino acids.

This clonotype was seen more than once but under ten times. J is TRBJ2-1 and V is TRBV12-5; the match to TRBD2 covers 10 bases. CDR1 is LGHNT and CDR2 is FRNRAP in the germline V gene. J lost 10 bases, V lost 6 bases, and 9 bases had no gene match. This CDR3 contains 14 residues. The DNA for the CDR3 is TGTGCTAGTGGAGAAAGCGGGGGGGCCGGAGAGCAGTTCTTC. Translated, it gives CASGESGGAGEQFF.

This clonotype was counted between two and nine times. This chain uses TRBV11-2 with TRBJ2-5; the D gene is possibly TRBD1 (5 bases). Germline V gives CDR1 SGHAT, CDR2 FQNNGV. Trimming took off 5 bases at V and 7 bases at J, with 14 bases between the two ends. CDR3 length: 13 amino acids. In DNA, the CDR3 is TGTGCCAGCAGCGTGTCAGGGATTGTGACCCAGTACTTC. Translating gives CASSVSGIVTQYF.